This entry lists 22 T cell receptor beta chains sequenced from one sample in a study of blood T cells in healthy people across ages (dated by TCRdb to about 2015). The method was 5' RACE. The listed sequencing device is Illumina HiSeq 2500. The second PCR ran for about 6 to 11 cycles and used a J-beta primer mix along with a sample-barcoded 5' primer. TCRdb reprocessed the public reads (quality trimming at Q25 with fastp, clone calling with MiXCR) and kept in-frame beta chains. CDR3 protein duplicates are merged, each entry listing the most common genes and DNA. Across this sample there are around 1,500,000 distinct CDR3 sequences, with 35% to 45% seen only once. The ten top clones hold roughly 7.7% of the sample. Sequencing was performed on blood. These receptors were collected from a woman between 18 and 29 years old in good health.

In this sample, this clonotype turned up a few times. The CDR3 reads CASSSGRPDTEAFF. CDR3 in DNA: TGTGCCAGCAGCTCGGGACGGCCCGACACTGAAGCTTTCTTT. The V and J genes are TRBV5-6 and TRBJ1-1; D may be TRBD1 (5 bases). Trimming removed 3 bases from V and 3 bases from J, with 12 bases in between. This CDR3 is built from 14 residues. Germline CDR1 SGHDT, CDR2 YYEEEE.

The table lists this clonotype with a few counts. The rearrangement joins TRBV2 to TRBJ1-6; D is perhaps TRBD1 (5 bases). V was trimmed by 3 bases and J by 3 bases, leaving 9 bases between them. The CDR3 runs 15 residues. Looked up from germline, CDR1 is SNHLY and CDR2 is FYNNEI. CDR3: CASSEDGHYNSPLHF. The CDR3 DNA sequence: TGTGCCAGCAGTGAGGACGGACACTATAATTCACCCCTCCACTTT.

Details on this clonotype: Germline and junction disagree at one end, which may indicate a read error. V usage is TRBV7-2 and J usage is TRBJ2-7; no clear D. Germline V CDR1 and CDR2: SGHTA, FQGNSA. The CDR3 extends over 14 amino acids. The CDR3 loop is CASSLGFLRHEQYF. Here the CDR3 DNA reads TGCGCCAGCAGCTTAGGGTTCTTGCGCCATGAGCAGTACTTC.

This clonotype was seen a few times. The chain joins TRBV27 to TRBJ1-6; possibly TRBD1 for D (6 bases). Germline CDR1 and CDR2: MNHEY and SMNVEV (reference sequence). V lost 4 bases to trimming and J lost 6 bases, with 10 bases between them. This CDR3 is 14 amino acids long. This CDR3 reads CASSWDITNSPLHF. Written as DNA, the CDR3 is TGTGCCAGCAGTTGGGACATAACTAATTCACCCCTCCACTTT.

A word on this clonotype: Its ends do not fully match the called genes, so a read error is possible. The V and J genes are TRBV7-3 and TRBJ2-1; D unresolved. Looked up from germline, CDR1 is SGHTA and CDR2 is FQGTGA. The CDR3 is 12 amino acids. The CDR3 DNA sequence: TGTGCCGGCAGTCCCAATCCCAGTGAGCAGTTCTTC. It specifies CAGSPNPSEQFF.

This clonotype was counted a few times. The gene calls are TRBV7-9 and TRBJ1-2, with TRBD1 matching over 11 bases. V gave up 5 bases and J gave up 8 bases; unmatched junction bases: 7. Germline CDR1 reads SEHNR; CDR2 reads FQNEAQ (reference sequence). CDR3 length equals 14 residues. The CDR3 loop reads CASSPGQGAWGYTF. CDR3 sequence (DNA): TGTGCCAGCAGCCCAGGACAGGGGGCTTGGGGCTACACCTTC.

In regard to this clonotype: Germline is not matched at one junction end, which may reflect a read error. This chain links TRBV7-2 with TRBJ2-7; tentatively, D is TRBD2 (5 bases). The CDR3 loop spans 15 amino acids. Per the germline V gene, CDR1 is SGHTA and CDR2 is FQGNSA. The CDR3 is CAGSLAYEGAYEQYF. The CDR3 nucleotides are TGTGCCGGCAGCTTAGCGTATGAAGGAGCCTACGAGCAGTACTTC.

This clonotype has a handful of counts. The chain is built from TRBV4-1 and TRBJ1-1; D is unresolved. The V end was cut by 1 base, the J end by 5 bases, with 14 bases between. The germline CDR1 and CDR2 sequences are MGHRA and YSYEKL. The CDR3 is 15 amino acids. The DNA of the CDR3 is TGCGCCAGCAGCCAAGCAGGTACGGGTCGAACTGAAGCTTTCTTT. The encoded protein is CASSQAGTGRTEAFF.

The gene calls are TRBV4-2 and TRBJ2-1; D may be TRBD2 (5 bases). Germline V gives CDR1 LGHNA, CDR2 YNFKEQ. The V end lost 2 bases, the J end lost 9 bases, and 11 bases lay between the germline ends. The CDR3 contains 13 residues. CDR3 loop: CASSQNQAVEQFF. In nucleotides, the CDR3 is TGTGCCAGCAGCCAAAATCAAGCGGTTGAGCAGTTCTTC.

This clonotype was seen only a few times. This chain uses TRBV3-1 with TRBJ2-1; 10 bases match TRBD2. CDR1 LGHDT and CDR2 YNNKEL come from the germline V gene (reference sequence). The CDR3 sequence is 16 residues long. Trimming at V came to 5 bases and at J to 8 bases, leaving 12 bases not matched to a gene. CDR3 region: CASSEGTRLAGDEQFF. For the CDR3, the DNA is TGTGCCAGCAGCGAAGGCACTAGACTAGCGGGCGATGAGCAGTTCTTC.

This chain links TRBV12-3 or TRBV12-4 with TRBJ1-5, with 10 bases identical to TRBD1. With V trimmed by 6 bases and J by 8 bases, 13 bases remained unmatched. The CDR3 is 16 residues long. Here the CDR3 reads CASSSRDRGVGEPQHF. The CDR3 bases are TGTGCCAGCAGCTCCCGGGACAGGGGAGTGGGTGAGCCCCAGCATTTT.

The rearrangement joins TRBV3-1 to TRBJ2-1; 15 nucleotides align to TRBD2. This CDR3 spans 17 amino acids. Looked up from germline, CDR1 is LGHDT and CDR2 is YNNKEL (reference sequence). The junction had 9 bases not matched to a gene; V was cut back by 6 bases and J by 6 bases. In DNA, the CDR3 is TGTGCCAGCAGAGAGGGACTAGCGGGGGGAAGACCCAATGAGCAGTTCTTC. As protein: CASREGLAGGRPNEQFF.

This clonotype was seen only once. The CDR3 spells CASSSGTSGSHEQYF. CDR3 nucleotide sequence: TGTGCCAGCAGCTCCGGGACTAGCGGGAGCCACGAGCAGTACTTC. The V and J genes are TRBV12-3 or TRBV12-4 and TRBJ2-4, with 14 bases identical to TRBD2. The end of the DNA is better explained by TRBJ2-7, so the J call may be wrong. The CDR3 runs to 15 residues.

The CDR3 region is CASRPGTGSYGYTF. In DNA, the CDR3 is TGTGCCAGCAGGCCAGGGACAGGTTCTTATGGCTACACCTTC. The chain couples TRBV7-9 to TRBJ1-2; 8 bases align to TRBD1. Losses at the gene ends were 6 bases for V and 5 bases for J; bases not matched to a gene: 8. CDR3 length equals 14 residues. Germline V CDR1 and CDR2: SEHNR, FQNEAQ (reference sequence).

The chain recombines TRBV19 with TRBJ2-6, with D perhaps TRBD2 (7 bases). V was pared by 3 bases and J by 3 bases, with 18 bases between. Germline V gene lookup returns CDR1 LNHDA and CDR2 SQIVND (reference sequence). The CDR3 loop spans 18 amino acids. CDR3 protein: CASSIVAGARSGANVLTF. The CDR3 nucleotides are TGTGCCAGTAGTATCGTGGCGGGGGCCAGGAGTGGGGCCAACGTCCTGACTTTC.

The chain links TRBV20-1 to TRBJ2-1; 11 positions agree with TRBD2. TRBJ2-7 explains the end of the DNA better; the J call may be wrong. This CDR3 has 15 amino acids. The germline CDR1 and CDR2 sequences are DFQATT and SNEGSKA (reference sequence). CDR3 residues: CSALPLAGAYNEQYF. DNA for the CDR3: TGCAGTGCCCTCCCACTAGCGGGAGCCTACAATGAGCAGTACTTC.

There are a few counts of this clonotype. The rearrangement joins TRBV5-1 to TRBJ2-7; TRBD2 is a possible D gene (6 bases). This CDR3 has 12 residues. The germline gives CDR1 SGHRS, CDR2 YFSETQ. V was cut by 3 bases and J by 8 bases, with 12 bases left in between. The CDR3 DNA follows: TGCGCCAGCAGCTCCTCGGGGGTTCAGCAGTACTTC. It yields the protein CASSSSGVQQYF.

In DNA form, the CDR3 reads TGTGCCAGCAGCCAAGAGGCAGGACTAGCGGTCGAGCAGTACTTC. This sequence encodes CASSQEAGLAVEQYF. The rearrangement links TRBV4-2 to TRBJ2-7; 10 bases are shared with TRBD2. CDR3 length equals 15 residues. The germline gives CDR1 LGHNA, CDR2 YNFKEQ. Trimming at V came to 0 bases and at J to 6 bases, leaving 5 bases not matched to a gene.

This rearrangement joins TRBV7-3 to TRBJ2-5; 9 bases agree with TRBD1. The CDR3 spans 15 residues. Germline lookup yields CDR1 SGHTA and CDR2 FQGTGA. V trimming: 2 bases; J trimming: 0 bases; junction bases outside the gene matches: 1. The CDR3 bases are TGTGCCAGCAGCTTAGGGACAGGGCACCAAGAGACCCAGTACTTC. This codes for CASSLGTGHQETQYF.

This clonotype was observed a single time. Mismatch with germline at one junction end may stem from a read error. The chain couples TRBV18 to TRBJ2-1; D may be TRBD1 (6 bases). Germline CDR1 is KGHSH and CDR2 is LQKENI. The CDR3 totals 15 residues. The CDR3 coding sequence is TGTGCCAGCTCCCCGGGTCCCCAGGGGCTAGATGAGCATTTCTTC. As protein: CASSPGPQGLDEHFF.

The rearrangement uses TRBV6-6 and TRBJ2-6; 9 bases are shared with TRBD1. Germline trimming cut 11 bases from V and 4 bases from J; bases unmatched to any gene: 15. CDR3 length: 17 amino acids. Germline lookup yields CDR1 MNHNY and CDR2 SVGAGI (reference sequence). This CDR3 is CAGLRQGVRLGANVLTF. The CDR3 DNA follows: TGTGCCGGGCTTCGACAGGGGGTTCGGTTGGGGGCCAACGTCCTGACTTTC.

Here the CDR3 reads CASSPRQVSYEQYF. In DNA form, the CDR3 reads TGTGCCAGCAGTCCTCGACAGGTATCCTACGAGCAGTACTTC. The chain combines TRBV12-3 or TRBV12-4 with TRBJ2-7; possible D gene TRBD1, 6 bases. V was shortened by 5 bases and J by 1 base, with 12 bases between the two germline ends. This CDR3 is built from 14 residues.